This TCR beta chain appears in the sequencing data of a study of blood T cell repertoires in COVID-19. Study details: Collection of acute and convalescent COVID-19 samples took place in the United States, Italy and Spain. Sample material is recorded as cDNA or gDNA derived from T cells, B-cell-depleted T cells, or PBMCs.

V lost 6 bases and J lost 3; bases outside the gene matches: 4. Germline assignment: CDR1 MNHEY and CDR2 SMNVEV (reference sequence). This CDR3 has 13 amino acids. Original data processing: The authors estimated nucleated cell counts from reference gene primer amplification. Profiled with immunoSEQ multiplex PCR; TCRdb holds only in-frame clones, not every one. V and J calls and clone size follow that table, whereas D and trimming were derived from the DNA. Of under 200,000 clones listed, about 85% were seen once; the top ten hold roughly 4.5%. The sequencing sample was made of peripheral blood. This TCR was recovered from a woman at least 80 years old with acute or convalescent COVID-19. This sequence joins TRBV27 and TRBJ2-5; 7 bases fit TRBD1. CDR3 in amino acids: CASRLDREETQYF. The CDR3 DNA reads TGTGCCAGCAGACTCGACAGGGAAGAGACCCAGTACTTC.